What follows describes a single T cell receptor beta chain. The same CDR3 also results from other DNA sequences found in this sample. The sample belongs to a study of blood T cell repertoires in COVID-19. Study details: The study drew acute and convalescent COVID-19 samples from the United States, Italy and Spain. In each case, the material was cDNA or gDNA derived from T cells, B-cell-depleted T cells, or PBMCs.

From germline, CDR1 is SGDLS and CDR2 YYNGEE. This CDR3 contains 13 residues. Trimming pared 1 base from V and 1 base from J, leaving 5 bases between. Per the original methods: Estimation of nucleated cell counts was performed using reference gene primer amplification. Produced via immunoSEQ multiplex PCR; TCRdb's table is partial and in-frame only. D and trimming were read from the DNA, whereas the V and J calls and clone size are those reported in that table. The sample records more than 95,000 clones, approximately 79% being singletons. Sequenced input: peripheral blood. This TCR came from a man in his fifties with acute or convalescent COVID-19. The chain is built from TRBV9 and TRBJ1-1; TRBD1 might be the D (5 bases). CDR3 coding DNA: TGTGCCAGCAGCGTACAGGGGAACACTGAAGCTTTCTTT. Protein: CASSVQGNTEAFF.